Below, 29 T cell receptor beta chains from the same sample are listed, as sequenced in a study of T cells after yellow fever vaccination. MiXCR was run by TCRdb on the 5' RACE reads, yielding one entry per CDR3 protein. The table has hundreds of thousands of distinct CDR3 sequences, roughly 12% seen once. This sample comprised PBMCs, obtained on the day of the yellow fever booster vaccination. The receptors stem from a man aged 25 to 40 who received the YFV17D yellow fever vaccine.

The chain is built from TRBV5-4 and TRBJ2-1, with D possibly matching TRBD2 (8 bases). The CDR3 sequence is 15 residues long. The V end was cut by 4 bases, the J end by 11 bases, with 22 bases between. Germline V CDR1 and CDR2: SGHNT, YYREEE (reference sequence). The CDR3 bases are TGTGCCAGCAGCCTTCGGGACAGACCGGGAGGGCAGCAGTTCTTC. It codes for CASSLRDRPGGQQFF.

This clonotype was counted between two and nine times. The CDR3 bases are TGTGCCAGCAGCAGAGGGACAGGGAGTATCTACGAGCAGTACTTC. It specifies CASSRGTGSIYEQYF. This chain uses TRBV5-6 with TRBJ2-7, with 9 bases matching TRBD1. The germline gives CDR1 SGHDT, CDR2 YYEEEE. Trimming removed 4 bases from V and 3 bases from J; junction bases left unmatched: 8. The CDR3 is 15 amino acids.

The chain has TRBV7-3 and TRBJ2-7, with 8 bases that match TRBD2. CDR1 and CDR2 (germline): SGHTA, FQGTGA. The junction had 6 bases not matched to a gene; V was cut back by 2 bases and J by 3 bases. The CDR3 extends over 15 amino acids. The CDR3 protein is CASSLRPGGNYEQYF. CDR3 nucleotides: TGTGCCAGCAGCTTACGACCGGGAGGGAACTACGAGCAGTACTTC.

The chain employs TRBV5-1 and TRBJ2-3; D unresolved. CDR3 size: 14 residues. V was shortened by 2 bases and J by 2 bases, with 9 bases between the two germline ends. Germline V lookup: CDR1 SGHRS, CDR2 YFSETQ. The CDR3 DNA is TGCGCCAGCAGCTTTGTGGGATTCACAGATACGCAGTATTTT. Its translation is CASSFVGFTDTQYF.

This chain links TRBV30 with TRBJ2-1, with 11 bases matching TRBD2. The junction had 17 bases not matched to a gene; V was cut back by 3 bases and J by 7 bases. The V gene's germline CDR1 is GTSNPN and CDR2 SVGIG (reference sequence). This CDR3 has 18 residues. Written as DNA, the CDR3 is TGTGCCTGGAGCCGAAGGGCTAGCGGGAGGACAGTGTGGAATGAGCAGTTCTTC. Its translation is CAWSRRASGRTVWNEQFF.

The chain links TRBV28 to TRBJ2-7; D uncertain. This CDR3 is 12 amino acids long. The germline CDR1 and CDR2 sequences are MDHEN and SYDVKM. V was clipped by 8 bases and J by 0 bases, with 8 bases between them. The CDR3 nucleotides are TGTGCCAGCGCTGTCAACTCCTACGAGCAGTACTTC. This codes for CASAVNSYEQYF.

The V and J genes are TRBV5-5 and TRBJ2-1; D not certain. Looked up from germline, CDR1 is SGHKS and CDR2 is YYEKEE (reference sequence). This CDR3 comprises 15 residues. V was shortened by 2 bases and J by 0 bases, with 9 bases between the two germline ends. The CDR3 loop is CASSLSAYSYNEQFF. As DNA, the CDR3 is TGTGCCAGCAGCTTATCTGCTTACTCCTACAATGAGCAGTTCTTC.

This clonotype appeared a few times. The chain has TRBV3-1 and TRBJ2-7, with 7 bases fitting TRBD2. Per the germline V gene, CDR1 is LGHDT and CDR2 is YNNKEL (reference sequence). Unmatched junction bases numbered 6, after V lost 4 bases and J lost 3 bases. The CDR3 consists of 14 residues. CDR3 coding DNA: TGTGCCAGCAGCCCACCTAGCGGAGACTACGAGCAGTACTTC. Amino acids: CASSPPSGDYEQYF.

In this sample, this clonotype turned up a few times. The V call is TRBV10-3, the J call TRBJ2-5; D gene ambiguous. V dropped 3 bases and J dropped 3 bases, with 5 bases sitting between them. CDR3 length: 12 amino acids. The germline CDR1 and CDR2 sequences are ENHRY and SYGVKD. The CDR3 region has the DNA TGTGCCATCAGTGATCAGGAAGAGACCCAGTACTTC. Its translation: CAISDQEETQYF.

The chain recombines TRBV20-1 with TRBJ2-1, with D uncertain. V was cut by 0 bases and J by 8 bases, with 14 bases left in between. Germline V gives CDR1 DFQATT, CDR2 SNEGSKA (reference sequence). The CDR3 totals 14 residues. CDR3: CSARDLDSIDEQFF. The DNA for the CDR3 is TGCAGTGCTAGAGATCTGGATAGCATCGATGAGCAGTTCTTC.

The sample holds a few counts of this clonotype. The genes are TRBV21-1 and TRBJ2-7; TRBD2 is the table's D call, not checked against the DNA. TRBV21-1 is a pseudogene segment. The CDR3 loop spans 14 amino acids. As DNA, the CDR3 is TGTGCCAGCAGCAAAGTTAGGGTAGCGGGAGAGCAGTACTTC. Its protein product is CASSKVRVAGEQYF.

In DNA form, the CDR3 reads TGTGCCAGCAGTCCTAGCGTCCTGGTCACAGATACGCAGTATTTT. As protein: CASSPSVLVTDTQYF. The V and J genes are TRBV5-5 and TRBJ2-3; tentative D call: TRBD2 (6 bases). There are 15 residues in the CDR3. Looked up from germline, CDR1 is SGHKS and CDR2 is YYEKEE (reference sequence). Trimming stripped 5 bases from V and 2 bases from J, with 15 bases between.

This chain links TRBV7-2 with TRBJ2-7; D may be TRBD2 (5 bases). CDR3 length equals 13 residues. The germline V gene has CDR1 SGHTA and CDR2 FQGNSA. V dropped 3 bases and J dropped 4 bases, with 10 bases sitting between them. The CDR3 protein is CASSLEVQYEQYF. For the CDR3, the DNA is TGTGCCAGCAGCTTGGAGGTCCAATACGAGCAGTACTTC.

The chain links TRBV30 to TRBJ2-1; D may be TRBD2 (5 bases). Germline CDR1 reads GTSNPN; CDR2 reads SVGIG (reference sequence). This CDR3 is 11 amino acids long. Deletions cut 2 bases from V and 15 bases from J, with 14 bases between. CDR3 sequence (DNA): TGTGCCTGGAGTTGGGAGAGCCCCCCGTTCTTC. This sequence encodes CAWSWESPPFF.

This rearrangement joins TRBV7-9 to TRBJ1-2, with 7 positions matching TRBD1. V gave up 0 bases and J gave up 6 bases; unmatched junction bases: 1. Germline V gives CDR1 SEHNR, CDR2 FQNEAQ (reference sequence). The CDR3 is made up of 13 amino acids. Here the CDR3 DNA reads TGTGCCAGCAGCTTAGCAGGACAGGATGGCTACACCTTC. Translated: CASSLAGQDGYTF.

This clonotype was seen a few times. The chain links TRBV30 to TRBJ2-7, with 8 bases aligning to TRBD2. Germline V gene data show CDR1 as GTSNPN and CDR2 as SVGIG (reference sequence). J gave up 2 bases and V 5 bases, and 11 bases lay outside the gene matches. The CDR3 runs 15 residues. The CDR3 protein is CAWDPGTRGAYEQYF. In DNA form, the CDR3 reads TGTGCCTGGGACCCGGGGACTAGGGGGGCCTACGAGCAGTACTTC. The full variable domain, completed using reference TRBV30 and TRBJ2-7, is SQTIHQWPATLVQPVGSPLSLECTVEGTSNPNLYWYRQAAGRGLQLLFYSVGIGQISSEVPQNLSASRPQDRQFILSSKKLLLSDSGFYLCAWDPGTRGAYEQYFGPGTRLTVT.

This chain uses TRBV25-1 with TRBJ2-4, with a tentative D call TRBD1 (6 bases). The V end lost 6 bases, the J end lost 7 bases, and 19 bases lay between the germline ends. CDR3 length: 15 amino acids. CDR1 and CDR2 (germline): MGHDK, SYGVNS. CDR3 residues: CASSDGQPRVNIQYF. CDR3 DNA: TGTGCCAGCAGCGACGGACAGCCTCGAGTTAACATTCAGTACTTC. Full variable domain (rest looked up from reference TRBV25-1 and TRBJ2-4): EADIYQTPRYLVIGTGKKITLECSQTMGHDKMYWYQQDPGMELHLIHYSYGVNSTEKGDLSSESTVSRIRTEHFPLTLESARPSHTSQYLCASSDGQPRVNIQYFGAGTRLSVL.

In this sample, this clonotype turned up a few times. This chain links TRBV7-9 with TRBJ2-1; 8 nucleotides match TRBD2. Trimming removed 5 bases from V and 6 bases from J; junction bases left unmatched: 9. The germline V gene has CDR1 SEHNR and CDR2 FQNEAQ (reference sequence). The CDR3 runs 15 residues. CDR3 coding DNA: TGTGCCAGCAGCCCAGGGACTAGTCCCATCAATGAGCAGTTCTTC. As protein: CASSPGTSPINEQFF.

The rearrangement uses TRBV10-3 and TRBJ1-2; D gene unclear. The CDR3 spans 12 residues. Trimming took 4 bases from V and 6 from J, leaving 9 bases between them. Germline V CDR1 and CDR2: ENHRY, SYGVKD. CDR3 DNA: TGTGCCATCAGTGCGTATAAGGATGGCTACACCTTC. As protein: CAISAYKDGYTF.

This clonotype was detected only a few times. The chain links TRBV20-1 to TRBJ2-1; a possible D gene is TRBD2 (6 bases). CDR3 length: 15 amino acids. V dropped 0 bases and J dropped 10 bases, with 19 bases sitting between them. Germline lookup yields CDR1 DFQATT and CDR2 SNEGSKA (reference sequence). CDR3 in amino acids: CSARDLGGAGVEQFF. CDR3 DNA: TGCAGTGCTAGAGATCTGGGCGGGGCCGGTGTGGAGCAGTTCTTC.

Here the CDR3 reads CASASGYNEQFF. DNA of the CDR3: TGTGCCAGCGCTAGCGGATACAATGAGCAGTTCTTC. J is TRBJ2-1 and V is TRBV11-3, with TRBD2 identical over 7 bases. V was pared by 8 bases and J by 4 bases, with 2 bases of the junction left unmatched. This CDR3 spans 12 amino acids. CDR1 SGHNT and CDR2 YENEEA come from the germline V gene.

This clonotype was seen a handful of times. The chain uses TRBV7-2 and TRBJ2-1, with D possibly being TRBD2 (6 bases). Between the trimmed V and J ends, which lost 5 bases and 4 bases, there was a span of 15 bases. CDR1 and CDR2 from the germline V gene are SGHTA and FQGNSA. The CDR3 totals 15 residues. The DNA of the CDR3 is TGTGCCAGCAGCCCTCAGTCGGGAGCGTACAATGAGCAGTTCTTC. Protein: CASSPQSGAYNEQFF. The entire variable domain, with the rest obtained from reference TRBV7-2 and TRBJ2-1, is as follows: GAGVSQSPSNKVTEKGKDVELRCDPISGHTALYWYRQSLGQGLEFLIYFQGNSAPDKSGLPSDRFSAERTGGSVSTLTIQRTQQEDSAVYLCASSPQSGAYNEQFFGPGTRLTVL.

The chain has TRBV12-3 or TRBV12-4 and TRBJ1-5; D possibly corresponds to TRBD1 (5 bases). Trimming shortened V by 6 bases and J by 4 bases, and 10 bases separated the two germline ends. The CDR3 runs 13 residues. The CDR3 DNA reads as TGTGCCAGCAGGCCACAGGATAATCAGCCCCAGCATTTT. Its protein is CASRPQDNQPQHF.

There are many counts of this clonotype. The chain combines TRBV20-1 with TRBJ2-3, with 15 bases lining up with TRBD2. Unmatched junction bases numbered 10, after V lost 6 bases and J lost 3 bases. Germline V lookup: CDR1 DFQATT, CDR2 SNEGSKA (reference sequence). The CDR3 extends over 17 amino acids. CDR3 in amino acids: CSAISPGTSGRTDTQYF. Here the CDR3 DNA reads TGCAGTGCCATTTCCCCCGGGACTAGCGGGAGGACAGATACGCAGTATTTT.

This clonotype was seen more than once but under ten times. The chain is built from TRBV20-1 and TRBJ1-4, with TRBD1 as a possible D gene (5 bases). The CDR3 runs 14 residues. Trimming left V 3 bases short and J 3 bases short, with 11 bases between. CDR1 is DFQATT and CDR2 is SNEGSKA in the germline V gene (reference sequence). CDR3: CSASARGANEKLFF. DNA for the CDR3: TGCAGTGCTAGTGCCAGAGGGGCTAATGAAAAACTGTTTTTT.

There are a few counts of this clonotype. The chain has TRBV5-1 and TRBJ2-1; possibly TRBD2 for D (5 bases). Germline assignment: CDR1 SGHRS and CDR2 YFSETQ. V lost 4 bases and J lost 0, with 11 bases in between. The CDR3 runs 15 residues. CDR3 coding DNA: TGCGCCAGCAGCGAGGGTTTCGGCTCCTACAATGAGCAGTTCTTC. As protein: CASSEGFGSYNEQFF.

Details on this clonotype: At one of its ends the junction is not consistent with the germline gene, which may arise from a read error. The chain is built from TRBV20-1 and TRBJ2-3; 12 bases agree with TRBD2. The germline V gene has CDR1 DFQATT and CDR2 SNEGSKA (reference sequence). This CDR3 comprises 16 residues. CDR3 DNA sequence: TGCTGTGCTAGAGACGAACTAGCGGGGGGAAGAGATACGCAGTATTTT. It encodes CCARDELAGGRDTQYF.

This clonotype was detected a few times. The chain combines TRBV4-1 with TRBJ2-1, with 7 positions matching TRBD2. With V trimmed by 4 bases and J by 4 bases, 10 bases remained unmatched. The CDR3 runs 16 residues. Germline-derived CDR1 and CDR2 are MGHRA and YSYEKL. The DNA of the CDR3 is TGCGCCAGCAGCCCCGGACGGGGGGACCGATACAATGAGCAGTTCTTC. It is translated as CASSPGRGDRYNEQFF.

The V gene is TRBV7-3, the J gene TRBJ1-1, with unresolved D. This CDR3 contains 13 residues. The germline V gene has CDR1 SGHTA and CDR2 FQGTGA. Trimming removed 6 bases from V and 3 bases from J, with 11 bases in between. CDR3 amino acids: CASSYAPDTEAFF. As DNA, the CDR3 is TGTGCCAGCAGTTATGCCCCCGACACTGAAGCTTTCTTT.